One T cell receptor (beta chain) is described in this entry. TCRdb's copy holds only in-frame clones and misses some; the assay was immunoSEQ multiplex PCR. The sample lists tens of thousands of clones; around 90% were seen once. These data originate in a study of T cell changes during pregnancy in multiple sclerosis. Germline lookup yields CDR1 MGHDK and CDR2 SYGVNS. V shed 4 bases and J shed 4 bases, with 13 bases lying between them. The CDR3 is made up of 14 amino acids. The receptor was isolated from a female donor in good health, enrolled as a control in a pregnancy study. The chain recombines TRBV25-1 with TRBJ1-1; D ambiguous. The sample in question was CD4+ T cells from peripheral blood mononuclear cells, obtained in the third trimester of pregnancy. For the CDR3, the DNA is TGTGCCAGCAGTGTATCCGGGTGGTCCACTGAAGCTTTCTTT. It specifies CASSVSGWSTEAFF.